These T cell receptor beta chains were read from a single sample in a study of CD8+ T cells in alopecia areata. Assay: immunoSEQ multiplex PCR; the TCRdb copy retains only in-frame clones and omits some. The table lists 150,000 to 200,000 clones, around three fifths of them singletons, with 0.91% in the top ten. The starting material was CD4+ T cells sorted from blood, obtained at week 4, from a patient treated with tofacitinib. The receptors originated from a human donor with alopecia areata. The CDR3 runs from the conserved cysteine through the conserved F or W. The D gene is left open where the match is weak. Clone size is shown for a subset of rows, as once, few, many or a class of expanded clone.

TRBV30,TRBJ1-1,once,.,TGTGCCCGGGGGGACGTGAACACTGAAGCTTTCTTT,CARGDVNTEAFF
TRBV7-3,TRBJ2-3,few,TRBD2,TGTGCCAGCAGCCCTAAAAGGCTGGGCCTAGCGGGGGGCACAGATACGCAGTATTTT,CASSPKRLGLAGGTDTQYF
TRBV29-1,TRBJ2-3,few,.,TGCAGCGCCTTAGGAGGGGTGGGGCAAGATACGCAGTATTTT,CSALGGVGQDTQYF
TRBV29-1,TRBJ2-3,few,.,TGCAGCGTTGAAGGGCCCTTCACAGATACGCAGTATTTT,CSVEGPFTDTQYF
TRBV18,TRBJ1-4,.,TRBD1,TGTGCCAGCTCACCTGAGACAGGGGACGAAAAACTGTTTTTT,CASSPETGDEKLFF
TRBV5-1,TRBJ2-4,.,TRBD1,TGCGCCAGCAGCGACAGGGGAATGGGGAGTAAAAACATTCAGTACTTC,CASSDRGMGSKNIQYF
TRBV27,TRBJ2-7,.,TRBD2,TGTGCCAGCACCGACGCCGGAGCGGGGTCTTACGAGCAGTACTTC,CASTDAGAGSYEQYF
TRBV29-1,TRBJ2-5,.,TRBD2,TGCAGCGTCCCGGGACTAGCGGGGGGCCGGTGGGAGACCCAGTACTTC,CSVPGLAGGRWETQYF
TRBV6-1,TRBJ2-5,few,.,TGTGCCAGCAGTGAGCCCCAGCCCCTGGGCCAAGAGACCCAGTACTTC,CASSEPQPLGQETQYF
TRBV5-1,TRBJ1-1,.,TRBD1,TGCGCCAGCAGCTTGGGACAGGGGATGAACACTGAAGCTTTCTTT,CASSLGQGMNTEAFF
TRBV5-8,TRBJ2-6,few,.,TGTGCCAGCAGCGAGGGACTGACAGGGGCCAACGTCCTGACTTTC,CASSEGLTGANVLTF
TRBV29-1,TRBJ2-3,.,.,TGCAGCGTTGTATGGCAGTGGGCTAGCACAGATACGCAGTATTTT,CSVVWQWASTDTQYF